This T cell receptor beta chain was captured by sequencing in a study of blood T cell dynamics during melanoma immunotherapy. Study-wide context: First-line therapy was either pembrolizumab or nivolumab with ipilimumab for metastatic melanoma.

The sample's time point: pre-treatment baseline. No patient had earlier systemic cancer treatment, concurrent immunosuppressants, or another active cancer. Some clones are missing from TCRdb's copy, which holds only in-frame ones; the method was immunoSEQ multiplex PCR. The repertoire has 10,000 to 15,000 clones, about 86% of them found once; the top ten carry just under 4.5%. CDR3 length: 16 residues. Between the trimmed V and J ends, which lost 0 bases and 1 base, there was a span of 10 bases. The germline CDR1 and CDR2 sequences are MNHNS and SASEGT. This clone was seen a few times. V usage is TRBV6-1 and J usage is TRBJ1-5; D not certain. Material: blood, obtained from a patient treated with checkpoint blockade. The TCR was taken from a human donor with melanoma. CDR3 region: CASSEAAGKSNQPQHF. DNA of the CDR3: TGTGCCAGCAGTGAAGCGGCGGGAAAAAGCAATCAGCCCCAGCATTTT.